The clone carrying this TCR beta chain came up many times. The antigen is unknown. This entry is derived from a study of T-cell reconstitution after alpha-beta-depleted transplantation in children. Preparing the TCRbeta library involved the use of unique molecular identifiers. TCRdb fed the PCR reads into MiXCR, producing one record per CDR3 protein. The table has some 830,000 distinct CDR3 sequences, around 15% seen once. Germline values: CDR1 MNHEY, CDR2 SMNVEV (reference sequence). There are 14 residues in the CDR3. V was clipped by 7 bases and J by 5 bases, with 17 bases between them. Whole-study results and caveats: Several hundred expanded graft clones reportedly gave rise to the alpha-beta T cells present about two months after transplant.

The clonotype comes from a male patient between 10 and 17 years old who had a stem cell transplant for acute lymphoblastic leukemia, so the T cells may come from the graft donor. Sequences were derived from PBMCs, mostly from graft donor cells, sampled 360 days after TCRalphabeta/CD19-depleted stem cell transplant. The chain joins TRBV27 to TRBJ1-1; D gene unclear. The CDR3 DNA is TGTGCCAGCACCCCGCTTGATGGAATGACTGAAGCTTTCTTT. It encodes CASTPLDGMTEAFF.